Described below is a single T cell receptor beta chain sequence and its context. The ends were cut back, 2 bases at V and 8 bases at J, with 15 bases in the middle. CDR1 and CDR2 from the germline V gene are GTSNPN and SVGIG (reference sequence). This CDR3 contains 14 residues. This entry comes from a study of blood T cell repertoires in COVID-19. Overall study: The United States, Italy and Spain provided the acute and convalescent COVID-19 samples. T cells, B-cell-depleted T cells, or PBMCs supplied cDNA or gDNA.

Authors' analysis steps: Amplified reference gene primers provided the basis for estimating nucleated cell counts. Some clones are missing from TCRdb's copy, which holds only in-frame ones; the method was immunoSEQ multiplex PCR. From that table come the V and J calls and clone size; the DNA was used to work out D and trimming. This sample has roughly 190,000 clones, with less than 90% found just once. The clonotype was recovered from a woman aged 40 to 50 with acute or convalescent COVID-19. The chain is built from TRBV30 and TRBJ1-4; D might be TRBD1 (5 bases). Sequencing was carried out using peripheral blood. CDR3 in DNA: TGTGCCTGGAGTTCTTCAGGGATGCGAGAAAAACTGTTTTTT. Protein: CAWSSSGMREKLFF.